This TCR beta chain was recovered during a study of T cells after yellow fever vaccination. For the study at large: In the case of low-cell-number fractions, SMART-Seq v4 Ultra Low Input was used for preparation.

Study-level points and caveats: Once the booster was given, most primary-vaccination clones reappeared, at about 96% for CD4 and roughly 85% for CD8. The CD4 compartment and the CD8 compartment contained a small share of clonotypes in common.

Concerning this clonotype itself: Its cognate antigen is unknown.

TCRdb recomputed calls from the 5' RACE reads with MiXCR, one row per CDR3 protein. The sample records about 260,000 distinct CDR3 sequences, 10% to 15% being singletons. This sequence originates from a man younger than 40 who received the YFV17D yellow fever vaccine. Sequenced here: CD4+ T cells sorted from PBMCs, sampled 45 days after the yellow fever booster vaccination.

Written as DNA, the CDR3 is TGTGCCAGCAGCCTTCCGGGCTCCCCGAGCGGAGAGACCCAGTACTTC. It encodes CASSLPGSPSGETQYF. The gene calls are TRBV3-1 and TRBJ2-5, with D possibly TRBD2 on 5 matching bases. V was clipped by 4 bases and J by 4 bases, with 19 bases between them. From germline, CDR1 is LGHDT and CDR2 YNNKEL (reference sequence). The CDR3 consists of 16 residues.